The rows below give T cell receptor beta chains drawn from one sample of a study of shared clonotypes between healthy human individuals. Sequencing used immunoSEQ multiplex PCR; TCRdb keeps in-frame clones, though not all of them. This sample yields 450,000 to 500,000 clones, of which around four fifths are seen a single time; more than 10% belongs to the top ten. Specimen: PBMCs. The receptor set was obtained from a woman in her forties in good health. Some clones in this sample may be carry-over from other donors' samples. The CDR3 runs from the conserved cysteine through the conserved F or W. The D gene is left open where the match is weak. Clone size appears in some rows only: once, few, many, or a class for an expanded clone.

>TRBV28|TRBJ2-7|.|14|.
CASVDRERTYEQYF
TGTGCCAGCGTCGACCGGGAGAGGACCTACGAGCAGTACTTC
>TRBV19|TRBJ2-4|TRBD1|15|.
CASNDRGEAKNIQYF
TGTGCCAGTAACGACAGGGGTGAGGCCAAAAACATTCAGTACTTC
>TRBV5-1|TRBJ2-2|.|13|.
CASSRIPTGELFF
TGCGCCAGCAGTCGGATCCCCACCGGGGAGCTGTTTTTT
>TRBV5-1|TRBJ2-7|TRBD2|12|.
CASRREGNEQYF
TGCGCCAGCAGGAGGGAGGGCAACGAGCAGTACTTC
>TRBV5-1|TRBJ2-1|.|16|once
CASSLNAGRGNNEQFF
TGCGCCAGCAGCTTGAACGCGGGACGGGGAAACAATGAGCAGTTCTTC
>TRBV6-5|TRBJ2-1|.|10|.
CAAPPGEQFF
TGTGCCGCCCCGCCCGGTGAGCAGTTCTTC
>TRBV5-6|TRBJ2-7|.|12|.
CASSLGGAEQYF
TGTGCCAGCAGCTTGGGGGGAGCGGAGCAGTACTTC
>TRBV18|TRBJ2-3|.|12|many
CASSLEADTQYF
TGTGCCAGCTCCCTGGAGGCAGATACGCAGTATTTT
>TRBV19|TRBJ2-1|TRBD2|17|.
CASSIVGSGNTHNEQFF
TGTGCCAGTAGTATAGTTGGTAGCGGGAACACCCACAATGAGCAGTTCTTC
>TRBV28|TRBJ2-7|.|13|.
CASAVRGYYEQYF
TGTGCCAGCGCGGTCAGGGGTTACTACGAGCAGTACTTC
>TRBV2|TRBJ2-5|.|15|once
CASSVSDTSLGTQYF
TGTGCCAGCAGTGTCTCCGACACCTCCCTGGGGACCCAGTACTTC
>TRBV9|TRBJ1-1|.|15|.
CASSVGLGLGTEAFF
TGTGCCAGCAGCGTTGGCCTGGGCCTGGGCACTGAAGCTTTCTTT
>TRBV11-2|TRBJ1-3|.|15|.
CASSLDNPAGNTIYF
TGTGCCAGCAGCTTAGATAACCCCGCGGGAAACACCATATATTTT
>TRBV5-1|TRBJ1-1|.|14|once
CASSLGPGGTEAFF
TGCGCCAGCAGCCTCGGACCCGGTGGCACTGAAGCTTTCTTT
>TRBV5-4|TRBJ2-7|TRBD1|14|.
CASSRDSASYEQYF
TGTGCCAGCAGCCGGGACAGCGCTTCCTACGAGCAGTACTTC
>TRBV18|TRBJ1-1|TRBD1|17|few
CASSPLVTGGKNTEAFF
TGTGCCAGCTCACCATTGGTCACAGGGGGAAAGAACACTGAAGCTTTCTTT
>TRBV27|TRBJ2-7|.|14|.
CASSLSYQSYEQYF
TGTGCCAGCAGTTTATCGTACCAGTCTTACGAGCAGTACTTC
>TRBV5-1|TRBJ2-7|TRBD2|17|.
CASSLLAPGLAGYEQYF
TGCGCCAGCAGCTTGTTGGCGCCGGGGCTAGCGGGCTACGAGCAGTACTTC
>TRBV4-1|TRBJ2-7|.|16|.
CASSQEAVAGYYEQYF
TGCGCCAGCAGCCAAGAAGCGGTGGCAGGGTACTACGAGCAGTACTTC